Following are 14 T cell receptor beta chains from one sample sequenced in a study of cytomegalovirus exposure and HLA in healthy donors. The PCR used 60 Vbeta and 13 Jbeta primers. Clones were read by immunoSEQ multiplex PCR, and TCRdb kept only the in-frame ones, dropping some. The repertoire has about 130,000 clones, roughly 72% of them found once; the top ten carry approximately 1.7%. The specimen was PBMCs. The origin of the receptors is a woman aged 50 to 65 in good health and CMV-seronegative.

J is TRBJ2-1 and V is TRBV4-2; D not resolved. Trimming shortened V by 2 bases and J by 7 bases, and 9 bases separated the two germline ends. The CDR3 spans 13 residues. Germline values: CDR1 LGHNA, CDR2 YNFKEQ. The chain's CDR3 is CASSQPNGNEQFF. The CDR3 bases are TGTGCCAGCAGCCAACCTAACGGGAATGAGCAGTTCTTC.

The J gene is TRBJ2-2, the V gene TRBV4-2, with a possible D match to TRBD2 (5 bases). This CDR3 comprises 17 residues. V was shortened by 4 bases and J by 11 bases, with 26 bases between the two germline ends. In germline, CDR1 is LGHNA, CDR2 YNFKEQ. For the CDR3, the DNA is TGTGCCAGCAGCCGAGATCGTCAGCGGAGCACACCGGGAGAGCTGTTTTTT. It encodes CASSRDRQRSTPGELFF.

V gene TRBV10-3 combines with J gene TRBJ1-5, with D possibly TRBD1 on 5 matching bases. With 3 bases removed from V and 7 bases from J, the gap between germline ends came to 19 bases. Per the germline V gene, CDR1 is ENHRY and CDR2 is SYGVKD. The CDR3 spans 16 residues. The CDR3 loop is CAISDKIVGQAQPQHF. DNA for the CDR3: TGTGCCATCAGTGACAAAATAGTGGGGCAGGCCCAGCCCCAGCATTTT.

This rearrangement joins TRBV23-1 to TRBJ2-1, with D perhaps matching TRBD2 (6 bases). TRBV23-1 is labeled an ORF, and its function is uncertain. Trimming took off 4 bases at V and 2 bases at J, with 12 bases between the two ends. The CDR3 loop spans 15 amino acids. CDR3 loop: CASSPGGIAYNEQFF. As DNA, the CDR3 is TGCGCCAGCAGTCCAGGCGGGATTGCCTACAATGAGCAGTTCTTC.

This chain joins TRBV5-4 and TRBJ2-2; 7 bases map to TRBD2. J lost 7 bases, V lost 0 bases, and 6 bases had no gene match. Germline lookup yields CDR1 SGHNT and CDR2 YYREEE (reference sequence). The CDR3 runs to 15 residues. The CDR3 is CASSLGGGRGGELFF. The CDR3 DNA is TGTGCCAGCAGCTTGGGGGGGGGTCGCGGCGGGGAGCTGTTTTTT.

This rearrangement joins TRBV4-1 to TRBJ2-1; 8 bases are shared with TRBD2. The CDR3 sequence is 18 residues long. CDR1 MGHRA and CDR2 YSYEKL come from the germline V gene. The V segment lost 3 bases and the J segment 4 bases; nucleotides outside the gene matches: 14. In nucleotides, the CDR3 is TGCGCCAGCAGCCACGATACCCCGATGGTAGCGGGATACAATGAGCAGTTCTTC. Its protein is CASSHDTPMVAGYNEQFF.

The chain links TRBV9 to TRBJ1-1; no reliable D call. The V end lost 3 bases, the J end lost 6 bases, and 12 bases lay between the germline ends. CDR1 SGDLS and CDR2 YYNGEE come from the germline V gene. The length of the CDR3 is 13 residues. The CDR3 region has the DNA TGTGCCAGCAGCGCAGAGGTGGCTGCTGAAGCTTTCTTT. Protein: CASSAEVAAEAFF.

The CDR3 sequence is CASSLELRDRLQETQYF. DNA for the CDR3: TGTGCCAGCAGCTTGGAACTGCGGGACAGGCTACAAGAGACCCAGTACTTC. The chain joins TRBV5-4 to TRBJ2-5; 8 bases agree with TRBD1. V lost 0 bases, J lost 2 bases, and 9 bases stayed unmatched. The CDR3 covers 17 residues. CDR1 SGHNT and CDR2 YYREEE come from the germline V gene (reference sequence).

Comments on this clone: The sample carries other DNA sequences with the same CDR3. The chain has TRBV18 and TRBJ2-1; D possibly corresponds to TRBD1 (6 bases). The germline V and J ends were trimmed by 3 bases and 0 bases, with 9 bases remaining between them. The CDR3 has 15 residues. Germline V gives CDR1 KGHSH, CDR2 LQKENI. CDR3: CASSPEQGSYNEQFF. DNA of the CDR3: TGTGCCAGCTCACCCGAACAGGGCTCCTACAATGAGCAGTTCTTC.

The chain links TRBV19 to TRBJ2-7; D is perhaps TRBD1 (5 bases). The CDR3 loop spans 15 amino acids. Trimming removed 0 bases from V and 5 bases from J, with 14 bases in between. CDR1 is LNHDA and CDR2 is SQIVND in the germline V gene (reference sequence). The CDR3 loop is CASSIDNQGIHEQYF. CDR3 nucleotides: TGTGCCAGTAGTATAGATAACCAGGGAATCCACGAGCAGTACTTC.

The genes are TRBV5-6 and TRBJ2-7, with D unclear. CDR1 is SGHDT and CDR2 is YYEEEE in the germline V gene. The ends were cut back, 2 bases at V and 3 bases at J, with 3 bases in the middle. The CDR3 totals 11 residues. The CDR3, as DNA: TGTGCCAGCAGCTTCAACTACGAGCAGTACTTC. This sequence encodes CASSFNYEQYF.

This chain links TRBV6-1 with TRBJ1-2, with D possibly matching TRBD1 (5 bases). V lost 0 bases and J lost 4, with 9 bases in between. CDR1 MNHNS and CDR2 SASEGT come from the germline V gene. CDR3 size: 14 residues. The CDR3 DNA follows: TGTGCCAGCAGTGAAGCGAAAAGGGGCTATGGCTACACCTTC. Its translation: CASSEAKRGYGYTF.

The chain links TRBV6-5 to TRBJ1-1; D is perhaps TRBD1 (5 bases). CDR1 and CDR2 (germline): MNHEY, SVGAGI. V lost 6 bases to trimming and J lost 4 bases, with 18 bases between them. The CDR3 sequence is 15 residues long. CDR3 sequence: CASSRLLREGTEAFF. CDR3 DNA sequence: TGTGCCAGCAGCCGCCTCCTCAGGGAGGGCACTGAAGCTTTCTTT.

V usage is TRBV19 and J usage is TRBJ2-1, with 8 bases identical to TRBD1. The CDR3 covers 15 residues. V was pared by 4 bases and J by 5 bases, with 7 bases of the junction left unmatched. Germline CDR1 is LNHDA and CDR2 is SQIVND (reference sequence). DNA of the CDR3: TGTGCCAGTAGTAACTGGGACAGGTACAACAATGAGCAGTTCTTC. Translated, it gives CASSNWDRYNNEQFF.